Each of the 15 T cell receptor beta chains below was sequenced from the same sample in a study of lymphopenia after photon versus proton radiotherapy. The data were produced by immunoSEQ multiplex PCR, yet TCRdb's version contains in-frame clones alone and is incomplete. The table records 65,000 to 70,000 clones, approximately 90% of them present only once. Sequenced here: peripheral blood, sampled from a patient treated with photon-based radiotherapy. The receptor set was obtained from a woman aged 65 to 85 with pancreatic cancer.

The rearrangement uses TRBV4-2 and TRBJ1-1; D gene unclear. The CDR3 length is 14 residues. Trimming stripped 7 bases from V and 1 base from J, with 13 bases between. Germline values: CDR1 LGHNA, CDR2 YNFKEQ. CDR3 bases: TGTGCCAGCACCTTATACGGCGGGAACACTGAAGCTTTCTTT. As protein: CASTLYGGNTEAFF.

The J gene is TRBJ2-3, the V gene TRBV6-5; weak D call: TRBD2 (6 bases). The V gene's germline CDR1 is MNHEY and CDR2 SVGAGI. The V and J ends lost 2 bases and 8 bases respectively, with 11 bases between them. The CDR3 is 13 amino acids. DNA of the CDR3: TGTGCCAGCAGTTACGGTATCGGGGGTACGCAGTATTTT. It yields the protein CASSYGIGGTQYF.

V and J are TRBV18 and TRBJ1-1, with D unresolved. Germline CDR1 KGHSH, CDR2 LQKENI. The germline V and J ends were trimmed by 4 bases and 5 bases, with 20 bases remaining between them. CDR3 length equals 16 residues. The CDR3 nucleotides read TGTGCCAGCTCACAAGGGAGGGCGGGGATTAAGACTGAAGCTTTCTTT. Translating it yields CASSQGRAGIKTEAFF.

This chain connects TRBV7-2 to TRBJ1-2; unclear D gene. Germline V gene sequence: CDR1 SGHTA, CDR2 FQGNSA. The length of the CDR3 is 12 residues. The V and J ends lost 5 bases and 1 base respectively, with 5 bases between them. The CDR3 region is CASSILNYGYTF. CDR3 nucleotide sequence: TGTGCCAGCAGCATTCTTAACTATGGCTACACCTTC.

This chain connects TRBV25-1 to TRBJ2-7; D tentatively reads TRBD1 or TRBD2 (6 bases each). V was clipped by 7 bases and J by 3 bases, with 13 bases between them. The CDR3 sequence is 13 residues long. CDR1 and CDR2 (germline): MGHDK, SYGVNS. CDR3 DNA sequence: TGTGCCAGCACCGCGGGGACAAACTACGAGCAGTACTTC. Its protein product is CASTAGTNYEQYF.

This clone appeared once. The gene calls are TRBV11-3 and TRBJ2-5; no reliable D call. The CDR3 length is 17 residues. The germline gives CDR1 SGHNT, CDR2 YENEEA. V dropped 2 bases and J dropped 5 bases, with 21 bases sitting between them. The CDR3 DNA is TGTGCCAGCAGCTTACCCATTAATAGACCCATGGCGGAGACCCAGTACTTC. This sequence encodes CASSLPINRPMAETQYF.

The V gene is TRBV6-5, the J gene TRBJ2-4, with D unclear. This CDR3 is built from 11 residues. The V gene lost 6 bases and the J gene lost 1 base, with 1 base spanning the gap. The germline CDR1 and CDR2 sequences are MNHEY and SVGAGI. CDR3 sequence reads: CASSAKNIQYF. DNA for the CDR3: TGTGCCAGCAGCGCCAAAAACATTCAGTACTTC.

V and J are TRBV5-4 and TRBJ2-5, with D perhaps matching TRBD1 or TRBD2 (5 bases each). V lost 2 bases and J 7 bases, leaving 21 bases between the germline ends. The germline V gene encodes CDR1 SGHNT and CDR2 YYREEE (reference sequence). This CDR3 has 16 amino acids. The CDR3 DNA is TGTGCCAGCAGCTTAATCCAGGGTGGAGGCCGAGGGACCCAGTACTTC. It translates to CASSLIQGGGRGTQYF.

The genes are TRBV19 and TRBJ2-1; 10 bases agree with TRBD2. The length of the CDR3 is 17 residues. Germline loops: CDR1 LNHDA, CDR2 SQIVND (reference sequence). The V and J ends lost 3 bases and 7 bases, in that order; junction bases with no gene match: 12. CDR3 sequence reads: CASSIGSLAGVRNEQFF. As DNA, the CDR3 is TGTGCCAGTAGTATCGGATCGCTAGCGGGAGTCAGGAATGAGCAGTTCTTC.

In this sample, this clone turned up once. The rearrangement joins TRBV7-3 to TRBJ2-3, with D possibly being TRBD1 (6 bases). CDR1 and CDR2 (germline): SGHTA, FQGTGA. The CDR3 sequence is 14 residues long. V lost 5 bases and J 2 bases, leaving 11 bases between the germline ends. The CDR3 loop reads CASSPRGNTDTQYF. The CDR3 nucleotides are TGTGCCAGCAGCCCCAGGGGTAACACAGATACGCAGTATTTT.

The V gene is TRBV25-1, the J gene TRBJ1-2, with D perhaps TRBD1 (6 bases). Deletions cut 4 bases from V and 8 bases from J, with 11 bases between. The length of the CDR3 is 12 residues. CDR1 and CDR2 (germline): MGHDK, SYGVNS. The chain's CDR3 is CASSGPGEGYTF. The CDR3 coding sequence is TGTGCCAGCAGTGGGCCAGGGGAGGGCTACACCTTC.

The chain employs TRBV6-5 and TRBJ1-2, with D tentatively TRBD1 (5 bases). Trimming cost V 6 bases and J 5 bases, with 16 bases left between them. CDR3 size: 14 residues. Germline values: CDR1 MNHEY, CDR2 SVGAGI. The CDR3: CASSASGGPYGYTF. CDR3 DNA sequence: TGTGCCAGCAGCGCCAGCGGGGGACCGTATGGCTACACCTTC.

The chain links TRBV5-8 to TRBJ1-1; D gene uncertain. V was clipped by 0 bases and J by 8 bases, with 11 bases between them. Germline lookup yields CDR1 SGHTS and CDR2 YDEGEE. The CDR3 has 13 residues. The CDR3 DNA sequence: TGTGCCAGCAGCTTGGTCTGGGCCGTCGAAGCTTTCTTT. It is translated as CASSLVWAVEAFF.

The genes are TRBV2 and TRBJ2-7; 10 nucleotides agree with TRBD2. The CDR3 covers 17 residues. Germline V lookup: CDR1 SNHLY, CDR2 FYNNEI. The V gene end was trimmed by 4 bases and the J gene end by 3 bases; junction bases not matched to a gene: 12. This CDR3 reads CASSARGLADPYYEQYF. The CDR3 DNA sequence: TGTGCCAGCAGTGCACGCGGACTAGCGGATCCATACTACGAGCAGTACTTC.

The chain joins TRBV7-9 to TRBJ2-2; 12 bases are a match to TRBD2. V lost 6 bases and J lost 7; bases outside the gene matches: 6. This CDR3 contains 15 residues. Germline loops: CDR1 SEHNR, CDR2 FQNEAQ (reference sequence). The CDR3 nucleotides are TGTGCCAGCAGTCGGACTAGCGGGATCCTCGGGGAGCTGTTTTTT. Amino acid sequence: CASSRTSGILGELFF.